This TCR beta chain was retrieved from a study of shared clonotypes between healthy human individuals. Profiling relied on immunoSEQ multiplex PCR, and the TCRdb table lists in-frame clones only, not all of them. This table has 550,000 to 800,000 clones, about 74% appearing once. Between the trimmed V and J ends, which lost 3 bases and 6 bases, there was a span of 17 bases. The CDR3 is 15 residues long. Germline CDR1 and CDR2: KGHSH and LQKENI. The chain carries TRBV18 and TRBJ1-1, with D possibly TRBD1 on 6 matching bases. Sequenced: memory CD4+ T cells sorted from blood. As to subset: CD45RA-negative fraction. This receptor was obtained from a woman aged 25-40 years in good health. Here the CDR3 DNA reads TGTGCCAGCTCACCGATACAGGGCTCTCTCTCTGAAGCTTTCTTT. Protein: CASSPIQGSLSEAFF.